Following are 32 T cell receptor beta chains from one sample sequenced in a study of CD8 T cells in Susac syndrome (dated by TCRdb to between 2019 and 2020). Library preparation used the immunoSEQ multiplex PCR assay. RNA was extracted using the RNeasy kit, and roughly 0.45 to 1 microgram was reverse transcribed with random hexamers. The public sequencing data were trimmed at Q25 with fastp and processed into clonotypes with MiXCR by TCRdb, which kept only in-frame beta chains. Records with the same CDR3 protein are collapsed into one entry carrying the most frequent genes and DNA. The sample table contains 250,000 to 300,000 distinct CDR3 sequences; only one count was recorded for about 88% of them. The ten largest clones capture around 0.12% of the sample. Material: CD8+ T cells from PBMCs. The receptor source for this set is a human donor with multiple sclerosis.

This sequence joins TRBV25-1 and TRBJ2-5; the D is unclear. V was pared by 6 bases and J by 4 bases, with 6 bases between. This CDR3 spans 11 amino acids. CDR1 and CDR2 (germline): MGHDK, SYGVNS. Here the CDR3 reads CASRMGETQYF. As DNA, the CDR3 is TGTGCCAGCAGAATGGGAGAGACCCAGTACTTC. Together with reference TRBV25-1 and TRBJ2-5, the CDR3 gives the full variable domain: EADIYQTPRYLVIGTGKKITLECSQTMGHDKMYWYQQDPGMELHLIHYSYGVNSTEKGDLSSESTVSRIRTEHFPLTLESARPSHTSQYLCASRMGETQYFGPGTRLLVL.

For the CDR3, the DNA is TGTGCCAGCAGCGCGGCAGGGGGGGACACTGAAGCTTTCTTT. Encoded protein: CASSAAGGDTEAFF. V and J are TRBV7-3 and TRBJ1-1, with TRBD1 matching over 7 bases. The V and J ends lost 5 bases and 3 bases, in that order; junction bases with no gene match: 6. CDR1 and CDR2 (germline): SGHTA, FQGTGA. This CDR3 has 14 residues. The entire variable domain, with the rest obtained from reference TRBV7-3 and TRBJ1-1, is as follows: GAGVSQTPSNKVTEKGKYVELRCDPISGHTALYWYRQSLGQGPEFLIYFQGTGAADDSGLPNDRFFAVRPEGSVSTLKIQRTERGDSAVYLCASSAAGGDTEAFFGQGTRLTVV.

Written as DNA, the CDR3 is TGTGCCTCCGCGAGGGGCTATAGCAATCAGCCCCAGCATTTT. Its protein is CASARGYSNQPQHF. This chain uses TRBV19 with TRBJ1-5; tentatively, D is TRBD1 (5 bases). The length of the CDR3 is 14 residues. The germline gives CDR1 LNHDA, CDR2 SQIVND (reference sequence). V was cut by 11 bases and J by 0 bases, with 14 bases left in between.

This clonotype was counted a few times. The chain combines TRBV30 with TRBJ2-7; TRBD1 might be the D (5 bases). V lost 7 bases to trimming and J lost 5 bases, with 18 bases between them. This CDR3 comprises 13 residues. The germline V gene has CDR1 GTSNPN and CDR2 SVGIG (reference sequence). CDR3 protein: CALKFQGNDEQYF. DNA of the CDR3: TGTGCCTTGAAATTCCAGGGTAACGACGAGCAGTACTTC. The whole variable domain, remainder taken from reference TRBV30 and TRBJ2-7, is SQTIHQWPATLVQPVGSPLSLECTVEGTSNPNLYWYRQAAGRGLQLLFYSVGIGQISSEVPQNLSASRPQDRQFILSSKKLLLSDSGFYLCALKFQGNDEQYFGPGTRLTVT.

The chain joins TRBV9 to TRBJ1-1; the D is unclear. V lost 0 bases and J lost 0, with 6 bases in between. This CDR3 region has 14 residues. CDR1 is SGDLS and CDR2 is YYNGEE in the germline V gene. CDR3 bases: TGTGCCAGCAGCGTAGGGGAAATGAACACTGAAGCTTTCTTT. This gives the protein CASSVGEMNTEAFF.

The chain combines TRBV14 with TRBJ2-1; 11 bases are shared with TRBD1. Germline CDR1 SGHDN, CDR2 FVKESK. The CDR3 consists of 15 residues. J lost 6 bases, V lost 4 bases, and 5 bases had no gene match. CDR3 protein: CASSLGTGGGNEQFF. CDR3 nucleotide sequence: TGTGCCAGCAGCCTCGGGACAGGGGGAGGCAATGAGCAGTTCTTC.

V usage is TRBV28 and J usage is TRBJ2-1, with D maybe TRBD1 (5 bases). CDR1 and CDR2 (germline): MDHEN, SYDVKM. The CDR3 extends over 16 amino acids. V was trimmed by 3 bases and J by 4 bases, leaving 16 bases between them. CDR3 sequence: CASSFSGREPYNEQFF. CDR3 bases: TGTGCCAGCAGTTTCTCAGGCAGGGAACCTTACAATGAGCAGTTCTTC.

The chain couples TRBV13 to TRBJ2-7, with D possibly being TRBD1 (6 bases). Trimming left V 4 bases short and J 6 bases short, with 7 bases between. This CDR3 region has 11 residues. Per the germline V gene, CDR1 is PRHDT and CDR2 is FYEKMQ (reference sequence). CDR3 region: CASSYRAEQYF. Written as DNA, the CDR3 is TGTGCCAGCAGCTACAGGGCCGAGCAGTACTTC.

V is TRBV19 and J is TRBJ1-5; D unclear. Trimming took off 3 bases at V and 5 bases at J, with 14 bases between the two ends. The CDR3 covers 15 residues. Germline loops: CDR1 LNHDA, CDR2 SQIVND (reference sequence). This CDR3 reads CASSILLGRDQPQHF. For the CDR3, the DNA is TGTGCCAGTAGTATTCTGCTGGGAAGGGATCAGCCCCAGCATTTT.

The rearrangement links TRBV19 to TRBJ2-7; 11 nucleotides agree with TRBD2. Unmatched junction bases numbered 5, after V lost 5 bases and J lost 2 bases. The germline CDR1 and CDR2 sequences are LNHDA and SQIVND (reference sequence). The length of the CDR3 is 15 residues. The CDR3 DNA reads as TGTGCCAGTAGTCCTCGACTAGCGGGAACCTACGAGCAGTACTTC. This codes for CASSPRLAGTYEQYF.

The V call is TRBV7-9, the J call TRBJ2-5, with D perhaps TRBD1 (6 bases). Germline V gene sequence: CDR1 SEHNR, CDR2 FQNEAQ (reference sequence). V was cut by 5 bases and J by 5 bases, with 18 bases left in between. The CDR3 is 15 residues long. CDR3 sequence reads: CASSQPGDAGETQYF. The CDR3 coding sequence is TGTGCCAGCAGCCAGCCAGGGGACGCCGGGGAGACCCAGTACTTC. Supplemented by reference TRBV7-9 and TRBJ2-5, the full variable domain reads DTGVSQNPRHKITKRGQNVTFRCDPISEHNRLYWYRQTLGQGPEFLTYFQNEAQLEKSRLLSDRFSAERPKGSFSTLEIQRTEQGDSAMYLCASSQPGDAGETQYFGPGTRLLVL.

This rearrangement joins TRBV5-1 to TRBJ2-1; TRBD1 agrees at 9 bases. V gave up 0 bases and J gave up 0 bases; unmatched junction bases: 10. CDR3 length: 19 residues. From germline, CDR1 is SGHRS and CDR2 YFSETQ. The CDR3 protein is CASSLAEGTGWGSYNEQFF. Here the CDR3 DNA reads TGCGCCAGCAGCTTGGCCGAAGGGACAGGGTGGGGCTCCTACAATGAGCAGTTCTTC. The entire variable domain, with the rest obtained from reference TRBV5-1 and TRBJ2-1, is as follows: KAGVTQTPRYLIKTRGQQVTLSCSPISGHRSVSWYQQTPGQGLQFLFEYFSETQRNKGNFPGRFSGRQFSNSRSEMNVSTLELGDSALYLCASSLAEGTGWGSYNEQFFGPGTRLTVL.

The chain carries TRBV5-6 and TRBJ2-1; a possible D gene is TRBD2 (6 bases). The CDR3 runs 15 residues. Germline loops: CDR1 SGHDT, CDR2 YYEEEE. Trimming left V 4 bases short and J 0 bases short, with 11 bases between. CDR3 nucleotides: TGTGCCAGCAGCCCCCGGGAGATCTCCTACAATGAGCAGTTCTTC. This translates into CASSPREISYNEQFF.

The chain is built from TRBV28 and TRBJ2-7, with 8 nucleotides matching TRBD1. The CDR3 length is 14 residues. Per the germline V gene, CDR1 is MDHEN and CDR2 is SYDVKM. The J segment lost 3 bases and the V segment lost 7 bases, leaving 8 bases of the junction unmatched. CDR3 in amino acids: CASTPQGAVYEQYF. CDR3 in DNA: TGTGCCAGCACCCCCCAGGGGGCCGTCTACGAGCAGTACTTC.

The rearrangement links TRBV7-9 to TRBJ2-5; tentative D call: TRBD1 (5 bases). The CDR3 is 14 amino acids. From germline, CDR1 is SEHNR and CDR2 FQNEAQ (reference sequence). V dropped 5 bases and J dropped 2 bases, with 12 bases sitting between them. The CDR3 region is CASSGHPPQETQYF. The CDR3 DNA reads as TGTGCCAGCAGCGGACACCCACCTCAAGAGACCCAGTACTTC.

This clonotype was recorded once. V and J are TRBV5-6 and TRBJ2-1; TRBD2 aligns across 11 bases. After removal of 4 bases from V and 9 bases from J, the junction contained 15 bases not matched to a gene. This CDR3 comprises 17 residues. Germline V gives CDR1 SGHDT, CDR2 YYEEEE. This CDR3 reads CASSPPGLAERYGEQFF. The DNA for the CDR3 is TGTGCCAGCAGCCCCCCGGGACTAGCGGAGCGATACGGTGAGCAGTTCTTC. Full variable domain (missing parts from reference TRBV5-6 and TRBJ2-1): DAGVTQSPTHLIKTRGQQVTLRCSPKSGHDTVSWYQQALGQGPQFIFQYYEEEERQRGNFPDRFSGHQFPNYSSELNVNALLLGDSALYLCASSPPGLAERYGEQFFGPGTRLTVL.

CDR3 loop: CASSPQREGVKNEQFF. CDR3 nucleotides: TGTGCCAGTAGTCCTCAGCGGGAAGGGGTAAAGAATGAGCAGTTCTTC. The V gene is TRBV19, the J gene TRBJ2-1; 7 bases match TRBD2. Germline trimming cut 5 bases from V and 7 bases from J; bases unmatched to any gene: 14. From germline, CDR1 is LNHDA and CDR2 SQIVND (reference sequence). The CDR3 sequence is 16 residues long.

The CDR3, as DNA: TGTGCCAGCAGTTTAGCGGGAGTTGAGATTACAGATACGCAGTATTTT. It yields the protein CASSLAGVEITDTQYF. This rearrangement joins TRBV6-5 to TRBJ2-3, with TRBD2 matching 9 bases. The trim removed 4 bases at V and 3 bases at J, leaving 8 bases unmatched. The V gene's germline CDR1 is MNHEY and CDR2 SVGAGI. This CDR3 has 16 amino acids.

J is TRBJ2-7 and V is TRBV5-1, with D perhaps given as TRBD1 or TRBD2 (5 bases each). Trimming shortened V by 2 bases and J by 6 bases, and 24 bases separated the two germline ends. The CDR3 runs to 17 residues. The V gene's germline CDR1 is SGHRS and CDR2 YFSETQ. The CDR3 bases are TGCGCCAGCAGCTTTTCTAGTGAACGGGACGTGGCTCCCGAGCAGTACTTC. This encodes CASSFSSERDVAPEQYF. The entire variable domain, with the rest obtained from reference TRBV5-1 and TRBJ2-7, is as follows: KAGVTQTPRYLIKTRGQQVTLSCSPISGHRSVSWYQQTPGQGLQFLFEYFSETQRNKGNFPGRFSGRQFSNSRSEMNVSTLELGDSALYLCASSFSSERDVAPEQYFGPGTRLTVT.

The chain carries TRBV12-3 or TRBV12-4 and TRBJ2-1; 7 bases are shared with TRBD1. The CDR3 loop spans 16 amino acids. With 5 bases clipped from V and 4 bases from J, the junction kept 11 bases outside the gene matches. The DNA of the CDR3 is TGTGCCAGCAGTCGAGGGGCCGACAGGGTTTACAATGAGCAGTTCTTC. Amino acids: CASSRGADRVYNEQFF.

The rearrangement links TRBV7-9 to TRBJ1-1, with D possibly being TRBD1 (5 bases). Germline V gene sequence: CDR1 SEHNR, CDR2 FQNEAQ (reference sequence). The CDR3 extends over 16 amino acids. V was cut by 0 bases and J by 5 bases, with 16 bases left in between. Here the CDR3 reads CASSLAVAGEGTEAFF. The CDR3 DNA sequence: TGTGCCAGCAGCTTAGCTGTAGCGGGGGAGGGAACTGAAGCTTTCTTT.

CDR3 bases: TGCGCCACCCCGGGGCGCCACAGGGGGCGAGTAGATACGCAGTATTTT. Translated, it gives CATPGRHRGRVDTQYF. This sequence joins TRBV5-1 and TRBJ2-3, with 9 bases matching TRBD1. Germline trimming cut 9 bases from V and 5 bases from J; bases unmatched to any gene: 16. This CDR3 has 16 amino acids. The germline V gene has CDR1 SGHRS and CDR2 YFSETQ.

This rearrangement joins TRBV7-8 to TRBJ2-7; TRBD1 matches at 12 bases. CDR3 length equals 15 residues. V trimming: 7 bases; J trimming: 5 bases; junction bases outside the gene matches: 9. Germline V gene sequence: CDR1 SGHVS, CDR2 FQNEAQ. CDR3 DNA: TGTGCCAGCACCACCGGGACAGGGGGCAGGGACGAGCAGTACTTC. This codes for CASTTGTGGRDEQYF.

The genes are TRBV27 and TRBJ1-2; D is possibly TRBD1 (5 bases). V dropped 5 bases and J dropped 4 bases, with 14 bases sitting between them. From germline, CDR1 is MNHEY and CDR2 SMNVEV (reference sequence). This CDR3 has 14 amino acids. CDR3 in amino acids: CASSPQGSFYGYTF. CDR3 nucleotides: TGTGCCAGCAGTCCCCAGGGTAGCTTCTATGGCTACACCTTC.

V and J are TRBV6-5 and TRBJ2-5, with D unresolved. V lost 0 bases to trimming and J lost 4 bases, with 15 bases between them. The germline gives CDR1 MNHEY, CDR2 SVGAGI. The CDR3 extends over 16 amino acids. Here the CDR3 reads CASSYSSYSRRETQYF. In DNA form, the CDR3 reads TGTGCCAGCAGTTACTCGAGCTATTCCCGGCGAGAGACCCAGTACTTC.

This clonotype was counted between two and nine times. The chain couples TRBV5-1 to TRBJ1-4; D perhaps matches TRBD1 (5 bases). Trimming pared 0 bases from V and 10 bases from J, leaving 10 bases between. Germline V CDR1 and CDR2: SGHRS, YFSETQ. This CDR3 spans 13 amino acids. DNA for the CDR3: TGCGCCAGCAGCTTGGGGGGGTCCGGAAAACTGTTTTTT. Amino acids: CASSLGGSGKLFF.

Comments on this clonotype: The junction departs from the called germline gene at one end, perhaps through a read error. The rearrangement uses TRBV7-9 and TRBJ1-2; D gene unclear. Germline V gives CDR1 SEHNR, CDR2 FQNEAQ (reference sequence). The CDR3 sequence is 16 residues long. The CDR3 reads CASSLTAEGANYGHTF. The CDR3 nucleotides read TGTGCCAGCAGCTTGACCGCGGAGGGAGCTAACTATGGCCACACCTTC.

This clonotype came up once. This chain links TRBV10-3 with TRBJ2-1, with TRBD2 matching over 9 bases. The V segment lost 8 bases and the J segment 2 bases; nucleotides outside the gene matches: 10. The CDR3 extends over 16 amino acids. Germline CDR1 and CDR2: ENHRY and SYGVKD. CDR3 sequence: CAIQPRASGTYNEQFF. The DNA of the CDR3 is TGTGCCATCCAACCCCGTGCTAGCGGGACCTACAATGAGCAGTTCTTC.

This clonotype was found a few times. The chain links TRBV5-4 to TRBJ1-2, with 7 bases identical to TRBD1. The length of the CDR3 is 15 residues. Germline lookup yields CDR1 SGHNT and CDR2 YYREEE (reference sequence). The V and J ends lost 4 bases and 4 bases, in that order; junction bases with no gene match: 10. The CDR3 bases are TGTGCCAGCAGCCACGACAGGGCAGCAGGCTATGGCTACACCTTC. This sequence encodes CASSHDRAAGYGYTF.

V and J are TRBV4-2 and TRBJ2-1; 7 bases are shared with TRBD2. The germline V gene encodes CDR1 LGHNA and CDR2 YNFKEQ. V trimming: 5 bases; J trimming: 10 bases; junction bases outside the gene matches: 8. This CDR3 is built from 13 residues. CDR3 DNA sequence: TGTGCCAGCAGCACCGCGGCACTAGCGGAGCAGTTCTTC. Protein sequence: CASSTAALAEQFF.

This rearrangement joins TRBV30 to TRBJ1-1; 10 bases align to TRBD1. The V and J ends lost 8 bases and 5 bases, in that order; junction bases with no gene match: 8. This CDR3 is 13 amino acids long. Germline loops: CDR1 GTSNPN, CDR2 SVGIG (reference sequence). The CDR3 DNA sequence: TGTGCCCGGACAGGGGGTGAAGGAACTGAAGCTTTCTTT. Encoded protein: CARTGGEGTEAFF. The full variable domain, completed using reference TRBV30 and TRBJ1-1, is SQTIHQWPATLVQPVGSPLSLECTVEGTSNPNLYWYRQAAGRGLQLLFYSVGIGQISSEVPQNLSASRPQDRQFILSSKKLLLSDSGFYLCARTGGEGTEAFFGQGTRLTVV.

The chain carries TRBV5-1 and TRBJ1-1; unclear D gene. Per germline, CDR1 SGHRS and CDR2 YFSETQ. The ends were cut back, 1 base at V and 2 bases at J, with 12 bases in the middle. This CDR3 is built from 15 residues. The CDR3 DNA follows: TGCGCCAGCAGCTTGTCTTTTAGACGAAACACTGAAGCTTTCTTT. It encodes CASSLSFRRNTEAFF.